The next 27 T cell receptor beta chains were all read from a single sample in a study of T cell responses to AZD1222 COVID-19 vaccine. Only in-frame clones appear in the TCRdb table, and some are missing; sequencing was by immunoSEQ multiplex PCR. The sample includes 150,000 or so clones, about 92% seen only once; the top ten take approximately 17%. Sequenced material: peripheral blood, taken on day 0 of AZD1222 vaccination. The source is an adult in good health.

DNA for the CDR3: TGTGCTAGTGGGGGGGACGGAGCCTATGGCTACACCTTC. Translation: CASGGDGAYGYTF. The V call is TRBV12-5, the J call TRBJ1-2, with D possibly being TRBD1 (5 bases). The CDR3 runs 13 residues. The germline V gene has CDR1 LGHNT and CDR2 FRNRAP. V lost 6 bases to trimming and J lost 4 bases, with 12 bases between them.

The rearrangement links TRBV6-5 to TRBJ2-7; TRBD1 or TRBD2 may be the D gene (5 bases each). Germline V gene lookup returns CDR1 MNHEY and CDR2 SVGAGI. V lost 0 bases, J lost 4 bases, and 10 bases lay in between. The CDR3 spans 14 residues. Here the CDR3 reads CASSYSWDGYEQYF. CDR3 nucleotide sequence: TGTGCCAGCAGTTACTCGTGGGACGGTTACGAGCAGTACTTC.

The genes are TRBV6-2 or TRBV6-3 and TRBJ1-2; 7 bases map to TRBD1. The CDR3 covers 12 residues. Germline V CDR1 and CDR2: MNHEY, SVGEGT. With 5 bases clipped from V and 5 bases from J, the junction kept 2 bases outside the gene matches. The CDR3 here is CASSRQGYGYTF. CDR3 nucleotides: TGTGCCAGCAGTAGACAGGGATATGGCTACACCTTC.

The table lists this clone with a few counts. This sample includes further DNA sequences coding for the same CDR3. V gene TRBV6-1 combines with J gene TRBJ1-5, with D possibly matching TRBD1 (6 bases). CDR1 is MNHNS, CDR2 SASEGT, per germline. The CDR3 covers 14 residues. V lost 3 bases and J lost 5, with 11 bases in between. In DNA, the CDR3 is TGTGCCAGCAGTGAGGGCGGGGGCGATCAGCCCCAGCATTTT. It yields the protein CASSEGGGDQPQHF.

The rearrangement joins TRBV21-1 to TRBJ1-1. TRBV21-1 is a listed pseudogene. This CDR3 spans 10 amino acids. The CDR3 here is CASSNTEAFF. The DNA for the CDR3 is TGTGCCAGCAGCAACACTGAAGCTTTCTTT.

The V gene is TRBV28, the J gene TRBJ1-5, with D uncertain. Germline V gene lookup returns CDR1 MDHEN and CDR2 SYDVKM. Trimming pared 3 bases from V and 9 bases from J, leaving 6 bases between. This CDR3 is 11 amino acids long. The CDR3 here is CASSFDRPQHF. For the CDR3, the DNA is TGTGCCAGCAGTTTTGATCGGCCCCAGCATTTT.

The chain joins TRBV28 to TRBJ1-4; 9 bases match TRBD1. Looked up from germline, CDR1 is MDHEN and CDR2 is SYDVKM. The CDR3 is made up of 14 amino acids. Unmatched junction bases numbered 5, after V lost 6 bases and J lost 6 bases. Here the CDR3 reads CASSRRTGDEKLFF. Written as DNA, the CDR3 is TGTGCCAGCAGCCGGAGGACAGGGGATGAAAAACTGTTTTTT.

This chain connects TRBV20-1 to TRBJ2-1; D gene ambiguous. V was pared by 5 bases and J by 7 bases, with 6 bases between. CDR3 length: 10 residues. Germline CDR1 DFQATT, CDR2 SNEGSKA (reference sequence). The CDR3 coding sequence is TGCAGTGCTTTCGGGAATGAGCAGTTCTTC. Translating it yields CSAFGNEQFF.

This chain connects TRBV6-5 to TRBJ1-1; D is unclear. Trimming stripped 7 bases from V and 2 bases from J, with 14 bases between. The CDR3 totals 14 residues. The V gene's germline CDR1 is MNHEY and CDR2 SVGAGI. This chain's CDR3 is CASNSEGTNTEAFF. CDR3 in DNA: TGTGCCAGCAACTCTGAAGGAACAAACACTGAAGCTTTCTTT.

The chain links TRBV7-2 to TRBJ1-2; no clear D gene. The CDR3 runs to 14 residues. Looked up from germline, CDR1 is SGHTA and CDR2 is FQGNSA. V was cut by 4 bases and J by 3 bases, with 12 bases left in between. CDR3 bases: TGTGCCAGCAGCTCCGAGGGATCGTACTATGGCTACACCTTC. Translating gives CASSSEGSYYGYTF. Full variable domain (remainder filled in from reference TRBV7-2 and TRBJ1-2): GAGVSQSPSNKVTEKGKDVELRCDPISGHTALYWYRQSLGQGLEFLIYFQGNSAPDKSGLPSDRFSAERTGGSVSTLTIQRTQQEDSAVYLCASSSEGSYYGYTFGSGTRLTVV.

The chain has TRBV11-2 and TRBJ2-7; 10 nucleotides agree with TRBD1. The germline V gene has CDR1 SGHAT and CDR2 FQNNGV. V was pared by 5 bases and J by 2 bases, with 3 bases of the junction left unmatched. This CDR3 spans 14 amino acids. In nucleotides, the CDR3 is TGTGCCAGCAGCGGAGGACAGGGGGCCTACGAGCAGTACTTC. Its protein is CASSGGQGAYEQYF.

V gene TRBV4-1 combines with J gene TRBJ1-2; D remains ambiguous. CDR1 and CDR2 (germline): MGHRA, YSYEKL. The CDR3 runs to 13 residues. V was trimmed by 5 bases and J by 2 bases, leaving 9 bases between them. The CDR3 protein is CASSSRQNYGYTF. The CDR3 nucleotides read TGCGCCAGCAGCTCCCGCCAGAACTATGGCTACACCTTC.

The chain couples TRBV25-1 to TRBJ1-2; 9 bases fit TRBD1. The CDR3 spans 13 residues. Per the germline V gene, CDR1 is MGHDK and CDR2 is SYGVNS. Unmatched junction bases numbered 9, after V lost 8 bases and J lost 8 bases. The CDR3 bases are TGTGCCAGCGGCGAGGACAGGGGAGGCGGCTACACCTTC. It encodes CASGEDRGGGYTF.

The genes are TRBV11-3 and TRBJ2-1, with a weak D call TRBD2 (5 bases). The CDR3 is made up of 15 amino acids. The ends were cut back, 5 bases at V and 2 bases at J, with 13 bases in the middle. The germline V gene has CDR1 SGHNT and CDR2 YENEEA. Written as DNA, the CDR3 is TGTGCCAGCAGCGAGGGCCCGCAAGCCTACAATGAGCAGTTCTTC. It encodes CASSEGPQAYNEQFF.

A few counts support this clone. The genes are TRBV27 and TRBJ2-2; 7 bases align to TRBD2. The CDR3 totals 16 residues. CDR1 and CDR2 from the germline V gene are MNHEY and SMNVEV (reference sequence). V dropped 4 bases and J dropped 5; count of bases not matched to a gene: 10. The chain's CDR3 is CASSSLGGRSTGELFF. The CDR3 coding sequence is TGTGCCAGCAGTTCCCTGGGCGGGAGAAGTACCGGGGAGCTGTTTTTT.

This chain joins TRBV5-4 and TRBJ2-7; 9 nucleotides agree with TRBD1. The CDR3 runs to 13 residues. With V trimmed by 0 bases and J by 6 bases, 1 base remained unmatched. Germline CDR1 and CDR2: SGHNT and YYREEE (reference sequence). The CDR3 DNA reads TGTGCCAGCAGCTTGGACAGGGGGCGCGAGCAGTACTTC. This gives the protein CASSLDRGREQYF.

V is TRBV10-2 and J is TRBJ1-1; no clear D gene. CDR1 and CDR2 (germline): WSHSY, SAAADI. This CDR3 contains 12 residues. With 4 bases removed from V and 6 bases from J, the gap between germline ends came to 9 bases. Here the CDR3 reads CASSGVRSEAFF. The DNA for the CDR3 is TGCGCCAGCAGTGGTGTTCGCTCTGAAGCTTTCTTT.

A few counts support this clone. The chain combines TRBV6-5 with TRBJ1-5; 10 bases agree with TRBD1. Losses at the gene ends were 5 bases for V and 5 bases for J; bases not matched to a gene: 3. The germline CDR1 and CDR2 sequences are MNHEY and SVGAGI. This CDR3 comprises 14 residues. CDR3 in DNA: TGTGCCAGCAGTAGGACAGGGGGGTATCAGCCCCAGCATTTT. This sequence encodes CASSRTGGYQPQHF.

This sequence joins TRBV19 and TRBJ1-5, with unresolved D. The germline V and J ends were trimmed by 6 bases and 4 bases, with 16 bases remaining between them. The CDR3 loop spans 15 amino acids. Germline V gene lookup returns CDR1 LNHDA and CDR2 SQIVND (reference sequence). The CDR3 spells CASSLDRAANQPQHF. CDR3 DNA sequence: TGTGCCAGTAGCCTGGACCGTGCTGCGAATCAGCCCCAGCATTTT.

The chain links TRBV30 to TRBJ1-1; D is perhaps TRBD1 (5 bases). The CDR3 extends over 13 amino acids. CDR1 and CDR2 from the germline V gene are GTSNPN and SVGIG (reference sequence). The germline V and J ends were trimmed by 0 bases and 3 bases, with 8 bases remaining between them. Here the CDR3 reads CAWSVRGDTEAFF. The CDR3 DNA reads TGTGCCTGGAGTGTGCGGGGGGACACTGAAGCTTTCTTT.

The gene calls are TRBV11-3 and TRBJ2-1, with D perhaps TRBD1 (7 bases). V gave up 1 base and J gave up 6 bases, with 16 bases separating them. Germline V gene lookup returns CDR1 SGHNT and CDR2 YENEEA. The length of the CDR3 is 16 residues. The CDR3 DNA reads TGTGCCAGCAGCTTAGCGCGGGACAGACCCTTCAATGAGCAGTTCTTC. As protein: CASSLARDRPFNEQFF.

The CDR3 bases are TGTGCCAGCAGTGGAAAGGTCAGCAGCTCACCCCTCCACTTT. Protein: CASSGKVSSSPLHF. V gene TRBV2 combines with J gene TRBJ1-6; D unresolved. V lost 4 bases to trimming and J lost 10 bases, with 14 bases between them. CDR3 size: 14 residues. CDR1 SNHLY and CDR2 FYNNEI come from the germline V gene.

The genes are TRBV18 and TRBJ2-7; unclear D gene. The CDR3 has 10 amino acids. CDR1 is KGHSH, CDR2 LQKENI, per germline. Trimming removed 3 bases from V and 7 bases from J, with 4 bases in between. CDR3 DNA: TGTGCCAGCTCACCGGGGGAGCAGTACTTC. The encoded protein is CASSPGEQYF.

This clone was seen once. The rearrangement joins TRBV6-5 to TRBJ1-5; D uncertain. This CDR3 is built from 14 residues. Germline values: CDR1 MNHEY, CDR2 SVGAGI. V lost 5 bases and J 9 bases, leaving 17 bases between the germline ends. CDR3 DNA: TGTGCCAGCAGTCCGGAGGCCGCTCTAGGGCCCCAGCATTTT. Translation gives CASSPEAALGPQHF.

The V call is TRBV27, the J call TRBJ1-2; D is unresolved. Germline values: CDR1 MNHEY, CDR2 SMNVEV (reference sequence). V was shortened by 4 bases and J by 0 bases, with 6 bases between the two germline ends. The CDR3 consists of 13 residues. This CDR3 is CASSSTANYGYTF. The CDR3 coding sequence is TGTGCCAGCAGTTCTACAGCTAACTATGGCTACACCTTC.

DNA for the CDR3: TGTGCCAGCAGCTTAGCCTCCGGGACCCTGAACACTGAAGCTTTCTTT. Translated: CASSLASGTLNTEAFF. The chain recombines TRBV7-9 with TRBJ1-1; D is perhaps TRBD1 (5 bases). V was trimmed by 0 bases and J by 0 bases, leaving 11 bases between them. The CDR3 consists of 16 residues. The germline gives CDR1 SEHNR, CDR2 FQNEAQ (reference sequence).

The gene calls are TRBV10-3 and TRBJ1-2; D possibly corresponds to TRBD1 (6 bases). Germline V gene sequence: CDR1 ENHRY, CDR2 SYGVKD. This CDR3 contains 13 residues. V was cut by 6 bases and J by 8 bases, with 16 bases left in between. The CDR3, as DNA: TGTGCCATCAGGACGGACGGGGGCCGGGGCTACACCTTC. Translating it yields CAIRTDGGRGYTF.